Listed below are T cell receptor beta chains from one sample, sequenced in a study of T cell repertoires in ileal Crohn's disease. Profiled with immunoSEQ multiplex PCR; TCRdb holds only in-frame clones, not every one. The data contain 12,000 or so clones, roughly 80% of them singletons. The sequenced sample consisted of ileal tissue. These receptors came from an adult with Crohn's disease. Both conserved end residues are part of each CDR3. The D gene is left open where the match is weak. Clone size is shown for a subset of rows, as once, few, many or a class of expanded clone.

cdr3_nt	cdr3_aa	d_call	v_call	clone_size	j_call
TGTGCCAGCAGCCTGGGGGCGTGGAGCTCCTACGAGCAGTACTTC	CASSLGAWSSYEQYF	-	TRBV6-1	-	TRBJ2-7
TGTGCCAGCAGCTTAAGGGCCCCAACAGGGTCAGGCGACTATGGCTACACCTTC	CASSLRAPTGSGDYGYTF	-	TRBV7-3	-	TRBJ1-2
TGTGCCAGCAGCCTCGGGATATACAATGAGCAGTTCTTC	CASSLGIYNEQFF	-	TRBV7-3	-	TRBJ2-1
TGTGCCAGCAGTTTGTTTAGCGGGTACAACGAGCAGTACTTC	CASSLFSGYNEQYF	TRBD2	TRBV28	-	TRBJ2-7
TGTGCCAGCAGTGTACTTAGGGGTCGGTTAAGCAATCAGCCCCAGCATTTT	CASSVLRGRLSNQPQHF	-	TRBV6-1	-	TRBJ1-5
TGTGCCAGCAGCTTAGGGGGACTAGCCTCCTACAATGAGCAGTTCTTC	CASSLGGLASYNEQFF	TRBD2	TRBV7-9	-	TRBJ2-1
TGTGCCAGCAGACAAAGCGGGTTATGGGCAGATACGCAGTATTTT	CASRQSGLWADTQYF	-	TRBV5-6	-	TRBJ2-3
TGCAGCGTTGGGAGGGGGACAGGTGATGCGGGCGAGCAGTACTTC	CSVGRGTGDAGEQYF	TRBD1	TRBV29-1	-	TRBJ2-7
TGTGCCAGCTCACCATATTCAAGGGCTAGCGGGAGAGCAGATACGCAGTATTTT	CASSPYSRASGRADTQYF	TRBD2	TRBV18	-	TRBJ2-3
TGTGCCAGCAGCCCACTTCCGGGTGGTGAAGCTTTCTTT	CASSPLPGGEAFF	-	TRBV11-1	few	TRBJ1-1
TGCAGCGTTGTATACGGGAGGGCCAACTACGAGCAGTACTTC	CSVVYGRANYEQYF	TRBD2	TRBV29-1	-	TRBJ2-7
TGCGCCAGCAGTCGTCGCGGGGGACTAGCGGGAGCCGGGGGCACCGGGGAGCTGTTTTTT	CASSRRGGLAGAGGTGELFF	TRBD2	TRBV5-1	few	TRBJ2-2